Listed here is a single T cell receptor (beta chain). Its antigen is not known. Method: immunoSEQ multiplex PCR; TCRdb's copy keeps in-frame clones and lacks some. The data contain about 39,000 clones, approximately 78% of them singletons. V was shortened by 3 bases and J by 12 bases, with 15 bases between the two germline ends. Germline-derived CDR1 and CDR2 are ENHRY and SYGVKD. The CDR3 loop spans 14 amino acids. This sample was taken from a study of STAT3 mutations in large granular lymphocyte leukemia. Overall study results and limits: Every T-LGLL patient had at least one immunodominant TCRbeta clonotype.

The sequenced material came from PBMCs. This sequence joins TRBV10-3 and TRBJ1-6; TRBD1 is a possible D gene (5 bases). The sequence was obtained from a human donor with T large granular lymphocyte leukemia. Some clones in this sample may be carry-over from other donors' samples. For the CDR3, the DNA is TGTGCCATCAGTGACCTGGGGCCGACGCGACCCCTCCACTTT. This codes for CAISDLGPTRPLHF.